Presented here are 31 T cell receptor beta chains from one specimen sequenced in a study of cytomegalovirus exposure and HLA in healthy donors. The PCR made use of 60 Vbeta and 13 Jbeta primers. Libraries were prepared by immunoSEQ multiplex PCR; TCRdb keeps only in-frame clonotypes and omits some of them. The sample has 100,000 to 150,000 clones; around four fifths are singletons. Sequencing input: PBMCs. The receptor set was obtained from a female donor in good health and CMV-seronegative.

The chain uses TRBV4-2 and TRBJ2-7, with D possibly matching TRBD1 (6 bases). This CDR3 spans 14 amino acids. The germline V gene encodes CDR1 LGHNA and CDR2 YNFKEQ. Trimming took off 4 bases at V and 3 bases at J, with 13 bases between the two ends. CDR3 residues: CASSLSGAIYEQYF. As DNA, the CDR3 is TGTGCCAGCAGCCTCTCAGGGGCCATCTACGAGCAGTACTTC.

This clone occurred once. The chain has TRBV18 and TRBJ1-1; D is possibly TRBD1 (5 bases). V was pared by 2 bases and J by 4 bases, with 14 bases between. The CDR3 loop spans 15 amino acids. The germline gives CDR1 KGHSH, CDR2 LQKENI. As DNA, the CDR3 is TGTGCCAGCTCACCAGTGATCGGGGGGACCACTGAAGCTTTCTTT. Its protein product is CASSPVIGGTTEAFF.

The CDR3 region has the DNA TGTGCCACCCACAGGGTCGACCAGCCCCAGCATTTT. This encodes CATHRVDQPQHF. J is TRBJ1-5 and V is TRBV30, with TRBD1 as a possible D gene (6 bases). V lost 8 bases and J lost 7, with 15 bases in between. This CDR3 has 12 amino acids. Germline V gene sequence: CDR1 GTSNPN, CDR2 SVGIG (reference sequence).

This clone was seen just once. The chain has TRBV7-2 and TRBJ2-1; D call uncertain. Trimming cost V 2 bases and J 8 bases, with 7 bases left between them. The CDR3 is made up of 12 amino acids. From germline, CDR1 is SGHTA and CDR2 FQGNSA. This CDR3 is CASSLSGYEQFF. For the CDR3, the DNA is TGTGCCAGCAGCTTATCAGGCTATGAGCAGTTCTTC. Supplemented by reference TRBV7-2 and TRBJ2-1, the full variable domain reads GAGVSQSPSNKVTEKGKDVELRCDPISGHTALYWYRQSLGQGLEFLIYFQGNSAPDKSGLPSDRFSAERTGGSVSTLTIQRTQQEDSAVYLCASSLSGYEQFFGPGTRLTVL.

This chain uses TRBV5-8 with TRBJ2-2, with 8 bases aligning to TRBD1. Trimming at V came to 4 bases and at J to 0 bases, leaving 2 bases not matched to a gene. CDR1 and CDR2 from the germline V gene are SGHTS and YDEGEE. This CDR3 has 15 residues. The CDR3 bases are TGTGCCAGCAGCCGGGGACAGGCGAACACCGGGGAGCTGTTTTTT. It specifies CASSRGQANTGELFF.

CDR3: CASSETGRYEQYF. The CDR3 nucleotides are TGTGCCAGCAGTGAGACAGGGCGATACGAGCAGTACTTC. The rearrangement uses TRBV28 and TRBJ2-7, with TRBD1 identical over 7 bases. CDR3 length: 13 residues. Germline CDR1 MDHEN, CDR2 SYDVKM. The V segment lost 5 bases and the J segment 4 bases; nucleotides outside the gene matches: 5.

J is TRBJ1-3 and V is TRBV5-1, with D possibly TRBD1 on 6 matching bases. Trimming stripped 2 bases from V and 1 base from J, with 10 bases between. CDR1 and CDR2 (germline): SGHRS, YFSETQ. CDR3 length: 15 residues. CDR3 DNA: TGCGCCAGCAGCTTCACAGGGTCTTCTGGAAACACCATATATTTT. Translation gives CASSFTGSSGNTIYF.

This clone was observed a few times. The J gene is TRBJ1-1, the V gene TRBV28; D perhaps matches TRBD1 (6 bases). CDR1 MDHEN and CDR2 SYDVKM come from the germline V gene. V dropped 2 bases and J dropped 4 bases, with 14 bases sitting between them. This CDR3 comprises 15 residues. The DNA of the CDR3 is TGTGCCAGCAGTTTAAGCGGGGGCGGGTTCACTGAAGCTTTCTTT. It encodes CASSLSGGGFTEAFF.

CDR3 in DNA: TGTGCCAGCAGCGTAGCTGCGCGGGGACGTTCGGACAATGAGCAGTTCTTC. Protein: CASSVAARGRSDNEQFF. The chain joins TRBV9 to TRBJ2-1; TRBD2 might be the D (6 bases). Germline-derived CDR1 and CDR2 are SGDLS and YYNGEE. V was pared by 0 bases and J by 5 bases, with 18 bases between. The CDR3 contains 17 residues.

This clone has only a few counts. V and J are TRBV19 and TRBJ1-5; D gene uncertain. Germline V CDR1 and CDR2: LNHDA, SQIVND (reference sequence). V was clipped by 8 bases and J by 4 bases, with 12 bases between them. The CDR3 contains 13 residues. Here the CDR3 reads CASSDGMNQPQHF. The CDR3 coding sequence is TGTGCCAGTTCCGACGGGATGAATCAGCCCCAGCATTTT.

This clone occurred a few times. The chain recombines TRBV5-1 with TRBJ1-4; 9 bases line up with TRBD1. The germline CDR1 and CDR2 sequences are SGHRS and YFSETQ. After removal of 0 bases from V and 8 bases from J, the junction contained 5 bases not matched to a gene. The CDR3 spans 15 residues. DNA of the CDR3: TGCGCCAGCAGCTTGGTACAGGGGGCCGGGGAAAAACTGTTTTTT. Translation: CASSLVQGAGEKLFF.

This chain connects TRBV19 to TRBJ1-2; 8 bases agree with TRBD1. V gave up 6 bases and J gave up 4 bases; unmatched junction bases: 10. The CDR3 length is 15 residues. In germline, CDR1 is LNHDA, CDR2 SQIVND (reference sequence). In DNA form, the CDR3 reads TGTGCCAGTAGCCGGGGACAGGCTGCTACCTATGGCTACACCTTC. It specifies CASSRGQAATYGYTF. Drawing the rest from reference TRBV19 and TRBJ1-2, the complete variable domain is DGGITQSPKYLFRKEGQNVTLSCEQNLNHDAMYWYRQDPGQGLRLIYYSQIVNDFQKGDIAEGYSVSREKKESFPLTVTSAQKNPTAFYLCASSRGQAATYGYTFGSGTRLTVV.

This clone was counted a single time. This sample also contains other DNA sequences that code for the same CDR3. This chain uses TRBV5-5 with TRBJ1-5, with a weak D call TRBD1 (5 bases). CDR1 is SGHKS, CDR2 YYEKEE, per germline (reference sequence). The CDR3 is made up of 13 amino acids. V shed 2 bases and J shed 10 bases, with 13 bases lying between them. CDR3 loop: CASSLEWGGPQHF. In nucleotides, the CDR3 is TGTGCCAGCAGCTTAGAATGGGGCGGACCCCAGCATTTT.

This chain links TRBV29-1 with TRBJ2-7; the D is unclear. From germline, CDR1 is SQVTM and CDR2 ANQGSEA. The germline V and J ends were trimmed by 0 bases and 0 bases, with 9 bases remaining between them. The CDR3 runs to 14 residues. For the CDR3, the DNA is TGCAGCGTTGAAGACCCCCTAAGCTCCTACGAGCAGTACTTC. This gives the protein CSVEDPLSSYEQYF.

This chain joins TRBV5-1 and TRBJ2-3; TRBD2 matches 7 bases. CDR3 length: 15 residues. Losses at the gene ends were 2 bases for V and 1 base for J; bases not matched to a gene: 4. Germline V lookup: CDR1 SGHRS, CDR2 YFSETQ. CDR3 sequence reads: CASSFSTSGTDTQYF. CDR3 in DNA: TGCGCCAGCAGCTTCAGTACTAGCGGCACAGATACGCAGTATTTT.

This chain uses TRBV5-1 with TRBJ1-4, with 7 bases aligning to TRBD1. CDR1 is SGHRS, CDR2 YFSETQ, per germline. CDR3 length: 16 amino acids. Unmatched junction bases numbered 12, after V lost 4 bases and J lost 6 bases. The CDR3 loop reads CASSQGDGVLYEKLFF. CDR3 bases: TGCGCCAGCAGCCAGGGGGACGGGGTCCTATATGAAAAACTGTTTTTT.

This chain uses TRBV30 with TRBJ1-5; 7 bases map to TRBD1. V gave up 1 base and J gave up 5 bases; unmatched junction bases: 11. Germline lookup yields CDR1 GTSNPN and CDR2 SVGIG (reference sequence). The CDR3 consists of 16 residues. As DNA, the CDR3 is TGTGCCTGGAGTGCCCCTCGGGACAGCTGGGATCAGCCCCAGCATTTT. This sequence encodes CAWSAPRDSWDQPQHF.

The rearrangement joins TRBV28 to TRBJ1-5; 10 bases map to TRBD1. The CDR3 runs to 16 residues. With V trimmed by 9 bases and J by 2 bases, 10 bases remained unmatched. Germline V gene data show CDR1 as MDHEN and CDR2 as SYDVKM. The CDR3 protein is CASSRDRGGGNQPQHF. CDR3 nucleotides: TGTGCCAGTAGCCGGGACAGGGGAGGGGGCAATCAGCCCCAGCATTTT.

The chain is built from TRBV19 and TRBJ1-4; D not resolved. Germline-derived CDR1 and CDR2 are LNHDA and SQIVND (reference sequence). Trimming shortened V by 6 bases and J by 0 bases, and 11 bases separated the two germline ends. The CDR3 covers 15 residues. The CDR3 loop is CASRAVSATNEKLFF. The CDR3 DNA reads TGTGCCAGTAGGGCCGTATCCGCAACTAATGAAAAACTGTTTTTT. The full variable domain, completed using reference TRBV19 and TRBJ1-4, is DGGITQSPKYLFRKEGQNVTLSCEQNLNHDAMYWYRQDPGQGLRLIYYSQIVNDFQKGDIAEGYSVSREKKESFPLTVTSAQKNPTAFYLCASRAVSATNEKLFFGSGTQLSVL.

The chain combines TRBV7-8 with TRBJ2-1; tentatively, D is TRBD2 (6 bases). Germline CDR1 and CDR2: SGHVS and FQNEAQ. Trimming pared 1 base from V and 8 bases from J, leaving 21 bases between. This CDR3 comprises 17 residues. CDR3 residues: CASSLVYSGRNRDEQFF. For the CDR3, the DNA is TGTGCCAGCAGCTTAGTGTATTCGGGGAGGAACCGCGATGAGCAGTTCTTC.

Concerning this clone itself: Other DNA sequences within the sample encode an identical CDR3. The J gene is TRBJ2-3, the V gene TRBV5-1; 10 bases match TRBD2. This CDR3 is 16 amino acids long. The germline gives CDR1 SGHRS, CDR2 YFSETQ. V was clipped by 0 bases and J by 1 base; unmatched bases: 2. The CDR3 DNA is TGCGCCAGCAGCTTGGGCCTAGCGGGAGGCACAGATACGCAGTATTTT. Its protein product is CASSLGLAGGTDTQYF. Full variable domain (outside the CDR3, taken from reference TRBV5-1 and TRBJ2-3): KAGVTQTPRYLIKTRGQQVTLSCSPISGHRSVSWYQQTPGQGLQFLFEYFSETQRNKGNFPGRFSGRQFSNSRSEMNVSTLELGDSALYLCASSLGLAGGTDTQYFGPGTRLTVL.

This clone appeared a few times. This chain joins TRBV5-1 and TRBJ1-6, with TRBD1 identical over 9 bases. The CDR3 runs 14 residues. Germline V gene sequence: CDR1 SGHRS, CDR2 YFSETQ. V was clipped by 3 bases and J by 8 bases; unmatched bases: 3. CDR3 protein: CASSSDRGYSPLHF. In nucleotides, the CDR3 is TGCGCCAGCAGCTCGGACAGGGGATATTCACCCCTCCACTTT.

The J gene is TRBJ2-1, the V gene TRBV4-3, with TRBD2 identical over 9 bases. This CDR3 has 18 amino acids. Germline assignment: CDR1 LGHNA and CDR2 YSLEER. V trimming: 0 bases; J trimming: 3 bases; junction bases outside the gene matches: 9. The CDR3, as DNA: TGCGCCAGCAGCCAAGATGGAGAAGCGGGAGGTGACTACAATGAGCAGTTCTTC. Translation gives CASSQDGEAGGDYNEQFF.

The chain carries TRBV11-3 and TRBJ2-2, with D possibly being TRBD1 (5 bases). The CDR3 is 16 amino acids. Germline CDR1 is SGHNT and CDR2 is YENEEA. Deletions cut 0 bases from V and 1 base from J, with 9 bases between. The CDR3 loop reads CASSLDGRENTGELFF. CDR3 sequence (DNA): TGTGCCAGCAGCTTAGATGGCAGGGAGAACACCGGGGAGCTGTTTTTT.

This chain connects TRBV15 to TRBJ1-5; possibly TRBD1 for D (5 bases). This CDR3 is built from 13 residues. V was cut by 4 bases and J by 5 bases, with 9 bases left in between. Germline CDR1 LNHNV, CDR2 YYDKDF (reference sequence). The chain's CDR3 is CATSNQGYQPQHF. The CDR3 DNA reads TGTGCCACCAGCAACCAGGGTTATCAGCCCCAGCATTTT. Combining the CDR3 with reference TRBV15 and TRBJ1-5 gives the whole variable domain DAMVIQNPRYQVTQFGKPVTLSCSQTLNHNVMYWYQQKSSQAPKLLFHYYDKDFNNEADTPDNFQSRRPNTSFCFLDIRSPGLGDTAMYLCATSNQGYQPQHFGDGTRLSIL.

This clone was found a few times. The J gene is TRBJ2-7, the V gene TRBV6-1; no firm D call. Germline CDR1 reads MNHNS; CDR2 reads SASEGT. CDR3 length equals 11 residues. The germline V and J ends were trimmed by 6 bases and 3 bases, with 6 bases remaining between them. CDR3 nucleotides: TGTGCCAGCAGGGGCCACTACGAGCAGTACTTC. It is translated as CASRGHYEQYF.

This rearrangement joins TRBV28 to TRBJ2-7, with 8 nucleotides matching TRBD2. Germline assignment: CDR1 MDHEN and CDR2 SYDVKM. CDR3 length equals 13 residues. J was trimmed by 3 bases and V by 8 bases; bases with no gene match: 6. The CDR3 loop reads CASGSGSYYEQYF. In DNA form, the CDR3 reads TGTGCCAGCGGGAGCGGGAGTTACTACGAGCAGTACTTC.

The chain carries TRBV4-2 and TRBJ2-3, with D possibly matching TRBD2 (6 bases). V was trimmed by 0 bases and J by 4 bases, leaving 17 bases between them. Germline CDR1 and CDR2: LGHNA and YNFKEQ. This CDR3 has 17 residues. CDR3 DNA: TGTGCCAGCAGCCAAGAGGGGGGTTTTGCAGAATCAGATACGCAGTATTTT. This gives the protein CASSQEGGFAESDTQYF.

The chain carries TRBV5-5 and TRBJ2-3, with D possibly TRBD2 on 5 matching bases. This CDR3 has 13 amino acids. The germline gives CDR1 SGHKS, CDR2 YYEKEE (reference sequence). V lost 4 bases, J lost 9 bases, and 15 bases lay in between. The CDR3 nucleotides are TGTGCCAGCAGCCTCTCGAATGGGGAGACGCAGTATTTT. It is translated as CASSLSNGETQYF.

Regarding this clone: The sample holds other DNA sequences that translate to the same CDR3. V gene TRBV7-9 combines with J gene TRBJ1-2; D is possibly TRBD1 (6 bases). Germline lookup yields CDR1 SEHNR and CDR2 FQNEAQ (reference sequence). The CDR3 has 13 residues. The V end was cut by 1 base, the J end by 8 bases, with 11 bases between. Here the CDR3 DNA reads TGTGCCAGCAGCTTAGAGGGGGGGCGAGGCTACACCTTC. This translates into CASSLEGGRGYTF.

The chain recombines TRBV30 with TRBJ1-1, with 8 bases lining up with TRBD1. Germline-derived CDR1 and CDR2 are GTSNPN and SVGIG (reference sequence). V was clipped by 3 bases and J by 4 bases; unmatched bases: 4. The CDR3 runs to 13 residues. CDR3 in amino acids: CAWSPTGGTEAFF. Written as DNA, the CDR3 is TGTGCCTGGAGCCCAACAGGGGGCACTGAAGCTTTCTTT. The full variable domain, in which reference TRBV30 and TRBJ1-1 provide the parts outside the CDR3, is SQTIHQWPATLVQPVGSPLSLECTVEGTSNPNLYWYRQAAGRGLQLLFYSVGIGQISSEVPQNLSASRPQDRQFILSSKKLLLSDSGFYLCAWSPTGGTEAFFGQGTRLTVV.